Presented here are 4 T cell receptor beta chains from one specimen sequenced in a study of control samples from healthy donors and cancer patients. Libraries were prepared by immunoSEQ multiplex PCR; TCRdb keeps only in-frame clonotypes and omits some of them. The table shows some 160,000 clones, with about 94% occurring only once. The source material was blood. The source is a woman under 40 in good health.

V and J are TRBV24-1 and TRBJ2-7; 7 bases are shared with TRBD1. The length of the CDR3 is 14 residues. The ends lost 7 bases at V and 2 bases at J; junction bases unmatched: 7. CDR1 KGHDR and CDR2 SFDVKD come from the germline V gene. The CDR3 nucleotides are TGTGCCACCAGCCACCCAGGGGGAACCTACGAGCAGTACTTC. This encodes CATSHPGGTYEQYF.

This clone was seen just once. The rearrangement links TRBV6-5 to TRBJ2-1; 10 nucleotides align to TRBD1. Trimming removed 7 bases from V and 6 bases from J; junction bases left unmatched: 6. The germline V gene encodes CDR1 MNHEY and CDR2 SVGAGI. The CDR3 loop spans 14 amino acids. The CDR3 spells CASKVDRGTNEQFF. In DNA, the CDR3 is TGTGCCAGCAAGGTGGACAGGGGGACCAATGAGCAGTTCTTC.

The rearrangement links TRBV30 to TRBJ2-7; D ambiguous. The ends were cut back, 6 bases at V and 0 bases at J, with 15 bases in the middle. CDR1 is GTSNPN and CDR2 is SVGIG in the germline V gene (reference sequence). The CDR3 is 14 amino acids. CDR3 region: CACLLPGPSYEQYF. The CDR3 DNA sequence: TGTGCCTGTTTACTCCCCGGGCCCTCCTACGAGCAGTACTTC.

The rearrangement joins TRBV5-1 to TRBJ2-3; 8 bases are shared with TRBD2. This CDR3 comprises 15 residues. Looked up from germline, CDR1 is SGHRS and CDR2 is YFSETQ. V shed 3 bases, J shed 4 bases, and the junction held 7 bases outside the gene matches. Written as DNA, the CDR3 is TGCGCCAGCAGCTCGCTAGCGGGCAGATCAGATACGCAGTATTTT. It is translated as CASSSLAGRSDTQYF. The full variable domain, rest sourced from reference TRBV5-1 and TRBJ2-3, is KAGVTQTPRYLIKTRGQQVTLSCSPISGHRSVSWYQQTPGQGLQFLFEYFSETQRNKGNFPGRFSGRQFSNSRSEMNVSTLELGDSALYLCASSSLAGRSDTQYFGPGTRLTVL.